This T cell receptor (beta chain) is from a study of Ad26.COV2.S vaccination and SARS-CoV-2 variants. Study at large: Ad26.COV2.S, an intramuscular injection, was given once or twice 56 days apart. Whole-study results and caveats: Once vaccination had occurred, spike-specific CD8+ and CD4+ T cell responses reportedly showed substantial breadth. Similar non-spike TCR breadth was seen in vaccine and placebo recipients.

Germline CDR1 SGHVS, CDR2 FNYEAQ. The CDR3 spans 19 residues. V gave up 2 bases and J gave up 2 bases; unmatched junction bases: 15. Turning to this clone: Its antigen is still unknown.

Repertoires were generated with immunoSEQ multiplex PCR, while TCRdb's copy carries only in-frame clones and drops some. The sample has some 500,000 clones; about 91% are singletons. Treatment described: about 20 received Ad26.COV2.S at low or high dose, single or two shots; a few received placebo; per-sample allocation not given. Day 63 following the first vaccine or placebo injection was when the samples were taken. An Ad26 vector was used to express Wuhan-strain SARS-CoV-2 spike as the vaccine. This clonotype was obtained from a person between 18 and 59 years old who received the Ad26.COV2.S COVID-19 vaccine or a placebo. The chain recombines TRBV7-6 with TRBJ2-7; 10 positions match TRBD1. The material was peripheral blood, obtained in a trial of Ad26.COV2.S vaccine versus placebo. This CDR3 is CASSLWTPDWDRGTYEQYF. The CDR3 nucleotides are TGTGCCAGCAGCTTATGGACCCCCGATTGGGACAGGGGAACCTACGAGCAGTACTTC.